Listed below are T cell receptor beta chains from one sample, sequenced in a study of cytomegalovirus exposure and HLA in healthy donors. The data were produced by immunoSEQ multiplex PCR, yet TCRdb's version contains in-frame clones alone and is incomplete. This sample has 150,000 to 250,000 clones, with approximately 85% found just once. The sequenced sample was PBMCs. The source is a woman aged 45-65 years in good health and CMV-seronegative. The CDR3 runs from the conserved cysteine through the conserved F or W. The D gene is left open where the match is weak. Expanded clones get a size class; other rows say once, few or many, or leave the size out.

D gene: .; J gene: TRBJ1-1; clone size: .; V gene: TRBV6-1; CDR3 length: 13; CDR3 DNA: TGTGCCAGCAGTGATAGCCCACGCACTGAAGCTTTCTTT; CDR3 protein: CASSDSPRTEAFF
D gene: TRBD1; J gene: TRBJ1-1; clone size: .; V gene: TRBV27; CDR3 length: 15; CDR3 DNA: TGTGCCAGCAGTGCGAAGACAGGGATAGACACTGAAGCTTTCTTT; CDR3 protein: CASSAKTGIDTEAFF
D gene: .; J gene: TRBJ2-7; clone size: .; V gene: TRBV6-5; CDR3 length: 12; CDR3 DNA: TGTGCCAGCAGTTACTCACGTGAAGCTCAGTACTTC; CDR3 protein: CASSYSREAQYF
D gene: TRBD1; J gene: TRBJ1-5; clone size: .; V gene: TRBV18; CDR3 length: 17; CDR3 DNA: TGTGCCAGCTCACCACCAGGGACAGGTTATAGCAATCAGCCCCAGCATTTT; CDR3 protein: CASSPPGTGYSNQPQHF
D gene: TRBD2; J gene: TRBJ2-1; clone size: .; V gene: TRBV5-1; CDR3 length: 15; CDR3 DNA: TGCGCCAGCAGTCAGACTAGCGGGGCGTCCAATGAGCAGTTCTTC; CDR3 protein: CASSQTSGASNEQFF
D gene: .; J gene: TRBJ1-2; clone size: .; V gene: TRBV5-6; CDR3 length: 16; CDR3 DNA: TGTGCCAGCAGCCCTTTGGACTATCTAATGATAGATGGCTACACCTTC; CDR3 protein: CASSPLDYLMIDGYTF
D gene: .; J gene: TRBJ2-2; clone size: .; V gene: TRBV6-1; CDR3 length: 14; CDR3 DNA: TGTGCCTCTCTCGGAGAGGTTCACACCGGGGAGCTGTTTTTT; CDR3 protein: CASLGEVHTGELFF
D gene: TRBD1; J gene: TRBJ1-5; clone size: .; V gene: TRBV19; CDR3 length: 18; CDR3 DNA: TGTGCCAGTAGTATGACCGGAAAGGGGGCTCGGGGCAATCAGCCCCAGCATTTT; CDR3 protein: CASSMTGKGARGNQPQHF
D gene: .; J gene: TRBJ1-1; clone size: .; V gene: TRBV6-1; CDR3 length: 15; CDR3 DNA: TGTGCCAGCAGGCAAAACCTCAGGGAGAACACTGAAGCTTTCTTT; CDR3 protein: CASRQNLRENTEAFF
D gene: .; J gene: TRBJ1-5; clone size: .; V gene: TRBV29-1; CDR3 length: 13; CDR3 DNA: TGCAGCGTTCTTGGGACTGAAAATCAGCCCCAGCATTTT; CDR3 protein: CSVLGTENQPQHF
D gene: .; J gene: TRBJ2-3; clone size: .; V gene: TRBV6-6; CDR3 length: 15; CDR3 DNA: TGTGCCAGCAGTTTAGGTGGGAGGCGGGGAGATACGCAGTATTTT; CDR3 protein: CASSLGGRRGDTQYF
D gene: .; J gene: TRBJ1-4; clone size: .; V gene: TRBV11-2; CDR3 length: 14; CDR3 DNA: TGTGCCAGCAGCTTAGTGACGGGGAATGAAAAACTGTTTTTT; CDR3 protein: CASSLVTGNEKLFF
D gene: TRBD2; J gene: TRBJ2-1; clone size: once; V gene: TRBV18; CDR3 length: 19; CDR3 DNA: TGTGCCAGCTCATCGGGACAGGGAGGACTAGCGGGAGAAGTCGATGAGCAGTTCTTC; CDR3 protein: CASSSGQGGLAGEVDEQFF
D gene: TRBD1; J gene: TRBJ1-1; clone size: .; V gene: TRBV30; CDR3 length: 13; CDR3 DNA: TGTGCCTGGCAGACAGGGGGGGGCACTGAAGCTTTCTTT; CDR3 protein: CAWQTGGGTEAFF
D gene: .; J gene: TRBJ1-3; clone size: .; V gene: TRBV9; CDR3 length: 16; CDR3 DNA: TGTGCCAGCAGCTCCTCGACACAACTCTCAGGAAACACCATATATTTT; CDR3 protein: CASSSSTQLSGNTIYF
D gene: .; J gene: TRBJ1-5; clone size: few; V gene: TRBV29-1; CDR3 length: 13; CDR3 DNA: TGCAGCGTTGCACCCGGAGTTAATCAGCCCCAGCATTTT; CDR3 protein: CSVAPGVNQPQHF
D gene: .; J gene: TRBJ2-4; clone size: few; V gene: TRBV19; CDR3 length: 16; CDR3 DNA: TGTGCCAGTAGTATAGTAGACACCATAGCCAAAAACATTCAGTACTTC; CDR3 protein: CASSIVDTIAKNIQYF
D gene: .; J gene: TRBJ1-4; clone size: few; V gene: TRBV28; CDR3 length: 11; CDR3 DNA: TGTGCCATCGGGGCTAATGAAAAACTGTTTTTT; CDR3 protein: CAIGANEKLFF
D gene: TRBD2; J gene: TRBJ2-5; clone size: .; V gene: TRBV6-5; CDR3 length: 15; CDR3 DNA: TGTGCCAGCAGACTAGCGGGAGGACCCGGGCCGACCCAGTACTTC; CDR3 protein: CASRLAGGPGPTQYF
D gene: .; J gene: TRBJ1-1; clone size: .; V gene: TRBV28; CDR3 length: 14; CDR3 DNA: TGTGCCAGCAGCCAAGGGTCAGGGATCACTGAAGCTTTCTTT; CDR3 protein: CASSQGSGITEAFF
D gene: .; J gene: TRBJ1-2; clone size: .; V gene: TRBV4-2; CDR3 length: 16; CDR3 DNA: TGTGCCAGCAGCCAAGGGGCGACGGGAACTAACTATGGCTACACCTTC; CDR3 protein: CASSQGATGTNYGYTF
D gene: .; J gene: TRBJ1-1; clone size: .; V gene: TRBV19; CDR3 length: 15; CDR3 DNA: TGTGCCAGTAGTACAGTCTTGGGTTCCGGAGGGGAAGCTTTCTTT; CDR3 protein: CASSTVLGSGGEAFF
D gene: .; J gene: TRBJ1-5; clone size: once; V gene: TRBV19; CDR3 length: 16; CDR3 DNA: TGTGCCAGTAGTATAGGCCCCGGGAGGGGCAATCAGCCCCAGCATTTT; CDR3 protein: CASSIGPGRGNQPQHF
D gene: .; J gene: TRBJ1-2; clone size: .; V gene: TRBV7-9; CDR3 length: 14; CDR3 DNA: TGTGCCAGCAGCCCCCCCGGGATCAACTATGGCTACACCTTC; CDR3 protein: CASSPPGINYGYTF
D gene: TRBD1; J gene: TRBJ2-4; clone size: .; V gene: TRBV5-1; CDR3 length: 16; CDR3 DNA: TGCGCCAGCAGCTCCGGGACAGGGGTTCAGATGAACATTCAGTACTTC; CDR3 protein: CASSSGTGVQMNIQYF
D gene: .; J gene: TRBJ1-5; clone size: .; V gene: TRBV7-9; CDR3 length: 16; CDR3 DNA: TGTGCCAGCAGCTTATTCACAGGGACGGCAAATCAGCCCCAGCATTTT; CDR3 protein: CASSLFTGTANQPQHF
D gene: TRBD2; J gene: TRBJ2-1; clone size: .; V gene: TRBV19; CDR3 length: 14; CDR3 DNA: TGTGCCAGTACCTCTAGCGGAGTCTACAATGAGCAGTTCTTC; CDR3 protein: CASTSSGVYNEQFF
D gene: TRBD1; J gene: TRBJ1-5; clone size: once; V gene: TRBV6-1; CDR3 length: 14; CDR3 DNA: TGTGCCAGCGGACAGGGTAAGACGTACCAGCCCCAGCATTTT; CDR3 protein: CASGQGKTYQPQHF
D gene: .; J gene: TRBJ2-7; clone size: .; V gene: TRBV27; CDR3 length: 14; CDR3 DNA: TGTGCCAGCAGTTTAGGACAGAGCTCCTACGAGCAGTACTTC; CDR3 protein: CASSLGQSSYEQYF
D gene: .; J gene: TRBJ2-5; clone size: .; V gene: TRBV20-1; CDR3 length: 10; CDR3 DNA: TGCAGTGCCGTCCGGGAGACCCAGTACTTC; CDR3 protein: CSAVRETQYF
D gene: .; J gene: TRBJ1-1; clone size: .; V gene: TRBV10-1; CDR3 length: 16; CDR3 DNA: TGCGCCAGCAGCACTCAGTGTCGGACAGACCACACTGAAGCTTTCTTT; CDR3 protein: CASSTQCRTDHTEAFF
D gene: TRBD2; J gene: TRBJ2-5; clone size: .; V gene: TRBV7-6; CDR3 length: 13; CDR3 DNA: TGTGCCAGCAGCGTACTAGCGGGAGAGACCCAGTACTTC; CDR3 protein: CASSVLAGETQYF
D gene: .; J gene: TRBJ2-7; clone size: .; V gene: TRBV5-6; CDR3 length: 15; CDR3 DNA: TGTGCCAGCAGCTTGGATCAGACGGGTTGGTACGAGCAGTACTTC; CDR3 protein: CASSLDQTGWYEQYF
D gene: TRBD2; J gene: TRBJ2-1; clone size: .; V gene: TRBV19; CDR3 length: 15; CDR3 DNA: TGTGCCAGTAGTATTAGCGGGAGTAGCCTAAATGAGCAGTTCTTC; CDR3 protein: CASSISGSSLNEQFF
D gene: .; J gene: TRBJ2-6; clone size: .; V gene: TRBV5-4; CDR3 length: 15; CDR3 DNA: TGTGCCAGCCGCCCGGGGGGCCCTGGGGCCAACGTCCTGACTTTC; CDR3 protein: CASRPGGPGANVLTF
D gene: TRBD2; J gene: TRBJ2-3; clone size: .; V gene: TRBV6-1; CDR3 length: 19; CDR3 DNA: TGTGCCAGCAGTGAAGATAACCACTTATTAGCGGGAGGAACAGATACGCAGTATTTT; CDR3 protein: CASSEDNHLLAGGTDTQYF
D gene: .; J gene: TRBJ1-5; clone size: .; V gene: TRBV4-1; CDR3 length: 13; CDR3 DNA: TGCGCCAGCAGCCCCTCGACAGGACAGCCCCAGCATTTT; CDR3 protein: CASSPSTGQPQHF
D gene: TRBD1; J gene: TRBJ1-4; clone size: .; V gene: TRBV18; CDR3 length: 16; CDR3 DNA: TGTGCCAGCTCCCGGGACAGTGGGACAACTAATGAAAAACTGTTTTTT; CDR3 protein: CASSRDSGTTNEKLFF
D gene: .; J gene: TRBJ2-7; clone size: .; V gene: TRBV27; CDR3 length: 14; CDR3 DNA: TGTGCCAGCAGTTTGAGGGCGCCCGGCTACGAGCAGTACTTC; CDR3 protein: CASSLRAPGYEQYF
D gene: TRBD2; J gene: TRBJ2-7; clone size: .; V gene: TRBV6-5; CDR3 length: 13; CDR3 DNA: TGTGCCAGCAGGAGCGGGAGCCCCTACGAGCAGTACTTC; CDR3 protein: CASRSGSPYEQYF
D gene: .; J gene: TRBJ1-1; clone size: .; V gene: TRBV30; CDR3 length: 16; CDR3 DNA: TGTGCCTGGAGTGCCCTGGGCGGACTGATGAACACTGAAGCTTTCTTT; CDR3 protein: CAWSALGGLMNTEAFF
D gene: TRBD2; J gene: TRBJ2-7; clone size: .; V gene: TRBV7-2; CDR3 length: 16; CDR3 DNA: TGTGCCAGCAGCTTAGCGTCGGCTAGCGGGAGACCCGAGCAGTACTTC; CDR3 protein: CASSLASASGRPEQYF
D gene: .; J gene: TRBJ2-5; clone size: .; V gene: TRBV9; CDR3 length: 15; CDR3 DNA: TGTGCCAGCAGCGTCTCCCCAACCTGGAGGGAGACCCAGTACTTC; CDR3 protein: CASSVSPTWRETQYF
D gene: .; J gene: TRBJ1-5; clone size: .; V gene: TRBV30; CDR3 length: 13; CDR3 DNA: TGTGCCTGGAGTGTAACTCAACAGCAGCCCCAGCATTTT; CDR3 protein: CAWSVTQQQPQHF
D gene: TRBD2; J gene: TRBJ2-1; clone size: .; V gene: TRBV29-1; CDR3 length: 14; CDR3 DNA: TGCAGCGTTCTGGGGGGGGACTTCTACAATGAGCAGTTCTTC; CDR3 protein: CSVLGGDFYNEQFF
D gene: TRBD1; J gene: TRBJ2-2; clone size: .; V gene: TRBV11-3; CDR3 length: 14; CDR3 DNA: TGTGCCAGCAGTGGACAGGGGGCCACCGGGGAGCTGTTTTTT; CDR3 protein: CASSGQGATGELFF
D gene: .; J gene: TRBJ1-5; clone size: .; V gene: TRBV18; CDR3 length: 14; CDR3 DNA: TGTGCCAGCTCATCCACAAGTAGCAATCAGCCCCAGCATTTT; CDR3 protein: CASSSTSSNQPQHF
D gene: TRBD1; J gene: TRBJ2-2; clone size: .; V gene: TRBV6-6; CDR3 length: 15; CDR3 DNA: TGTGCCAGCAGTTACCTCGGACAGGGGGTAGGGGAGCTGTTTTTT; CDR3 protein: CASSYLGQGVGELFF
D gene: TRBD1; J gene: TRBJ1-1; clone size: .; V gene: TRBV6-6; CDR3 length: 15; CDR3 DNA: TGTGCCAGCAGGAGTACGGGAACAGGGGACACTGAAGCTTTCTTT; CDR3 protein: CASRSTGTGDTEAFF
D gene: .; J gene: TRBJ1-2; clone size: .; V gene: TRBV7-9; CDR3 length: 17; CDR3 DNA: TGTTCCAGCAGCCTAACCCGCCAGGGTCCTTCTAACTATGGCTACACCTTC; CDR3 protein: CSSSLTRQGPSNYGYTF
D gene: .; J gene: TRBJ1-2; clone size: .; V gene: TRBV15; CDR3 length: 13; CDR3 DNA: TGTGCCACCAGCAGAGACACAAAGAAAGGCTACACCTTC; CDR3 protein: CATSRDTKKGYTF
D gene: .; J gene: TRBJ1-5; clone size: .; V gene: TRBV6-1; CDR3 length: 15; CDR3 DNA: TGTGCCAGCAGTGATGGAGGGCTCCCCAATCAGCCCCAGCATTTT; CDR3 protein: CASSDGGLPNQPQHF
D gene: .; J gene: TRBJ1-2; clone size: few; V gene: TRBV10-3; CDR3 length: 13; CDR3 DNA: TGTGCCATCAGTGAGGATGGGAGCTATGGCTACACCTTC; CDR3 protein: CAISEDGSYGYTF
D gene: .; J gene: TRBJ2-7; clone size: .; V gene: TRBV2; CDR3 length: 12; CDR3 DNA: TGTGCCAGCAGTGGGGAGACCAACGAGCAGTACTTC; CDR3 protein: CASSGETNEQYF
D gene: .; J gene: TRBJ1-5; clone size: .; V gene: TRBV5-6; CDR3 length: 15; CDR3 DNA: TGTGCCAGCAGCTTGGCAGGGTTCGGAACTCAGCCCCAGCATTTT; CDR3 protein: CASSLAGFGTQPQHF